The source of this T cell receptor beta chain is a study of vaccination and CD4 T cells after COVID-19. Comment on this clonotype: The antigen is unknown.

This sample's treatment: roughly ten-day PBMC culture with coronavirus spike peptide pools or control peptides (ViraFEST assay). An Oncomine TCR Beta short-read assay was used to sequence the DNA from cultured CD4+ T cells. In this case, cultured CD4+ T cells provided the extracted genomic DNA. TCRdb fed the PCR reads into MiXCR, producing one record per CDR3 protein. Of some 14,000 distinct CDR3 sequences in the sample, 25% to 30% were seen once. CDR1 KGHSH and CDR2 LQKENI come from the germline V gene. Trimming took 9 bases from V and 7 from J; bases not matched to a gene: 18. The CDR3 contains 17 residues.

This receptor was obtained from a human donor who received a COVID-19 vaccine. Source: CD4+ T cells from blood, cultured in vitro, taken before SARS-CoV-2 vaccination. The genes are TRBV18 and TRBJ1-5, with 10 bases fitting TRBD1. The CDR3 nucleotides are TGTGCCAGTTCCATCCTCGCCCAGACAGGGGGCGAACAGCCCCAGCATTTT. Protein: CASSILAQTGGEQPQHF.